This T cell receptor (beta chain) originates from a study of response to subunit inactivated influenza vaccine (dated by TCRdb to 2016 to 2018). For context, the study as a whole: To follow how T cells responded to a trivalent subunit inactivated influenza vaccine, the researchers relied on deep quantitative profiling of the T cell receptor repertoire. Paper-wide results and their limitations: The authors proposed that each seasonal influenza vaccination may bring in only a limited number of new T cells.

Receptors were amplified or captured by RT-PCR. The sample was run on an Illumina HiSeq 2500. The raw public data were reprocessed by TCRdb itself: fastp quality trimming at Q25, MiXCR clonotype calling, in-frame beta chains only. Each CDR3 protein appears once, grouped with its most common genes and DNA. The sample table holds some 500,000 distinct CDR3 sequences, of which 16% were seen once. 2.5% to 3.5% of the sample rests with the top ten. There are a few counts of this clonotype. Its antigen specificity is not known. Base-call qualities are not available, and no considerably larger clone is one nucleotide away. The germline V gene yields SGHTA for CDR1 and FQGNSA for CDR2. From the cysteine through the phenylalanine, the CDR3 covers 13 amino acids. Only the CDR3 DNA is retained, 39 bases long and in frame from the first base. The V and J ends are trimmed by 6 bases and 5 bases, leaving 14 bases between them.

The origin of this receptor is a man aged 50 to 75 who received an inactivated influenza vaccine. Donor details come from another sample of the same person, matched by shared clones. The sequence links TRBV7-2 to TRBJ2-7; the D gene cannot be named for sure. This sample comprised CD4+ T cells sorted from PBMCs, obtained around 25 months after vaccination. Here is the DNA: TGTGCCAGCAGTTTCCAAGCCGGTCACGAGCAGTACTTC. Translation gives CASSFQAGHEQYF. When the CDR3 is completed using the reference TRBV7-2 and TRBJ2-7 genes on either side, the full variable domain is GAGVSQSPSNKVTEKGKDVELRCDPISGHTALYWYRQSLGQGLEFLIYFQGNSAPDKSGLPSDRFSAERTGGSVSTLTIQRTQQEDSAVYLCASSFQAGHEQYFGPGTRLTVT.